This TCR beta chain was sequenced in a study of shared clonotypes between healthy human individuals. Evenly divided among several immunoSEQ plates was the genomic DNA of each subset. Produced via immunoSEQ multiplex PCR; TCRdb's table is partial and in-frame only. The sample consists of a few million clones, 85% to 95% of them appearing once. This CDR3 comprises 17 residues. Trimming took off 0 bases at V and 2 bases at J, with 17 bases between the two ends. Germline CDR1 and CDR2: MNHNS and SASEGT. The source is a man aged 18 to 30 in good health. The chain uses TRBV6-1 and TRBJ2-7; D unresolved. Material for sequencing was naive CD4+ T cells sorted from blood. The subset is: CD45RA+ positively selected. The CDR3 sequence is CASSEALGFFPTYEQYF. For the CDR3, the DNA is TGTGCCAGCAGTGAAGCGCTTGGTTTTTTCCCTACCTACGAGCAGTACTTC.